The rows below give T cell receptor beta chains drawn from one sample of a study of identical twins. TCRdb analysed the 5' RACE reads with MiXCR anew, one entry per CDR3 protein. The sample yields 220,000 or so distinct CDR3 sequences, 7% seen once. The data also belong to a second study, concerning yellow fever vaccine responses in identical twins.

Sequenced material: memory (CD45RO+) T cells sorted from blood. The receptors derive from a woman between 18 and 29 years old in good health. Both conserved end residues are part of each CDR3. The order of the fields is clone size, CDR3 length, V gene, D gene, J gene, CDR3 DNA, CDR3 protein. The D gene is left open where the match is weak. Only some rows state a clone size, as once, few, many or a class for expanded clones.

abundance: few; len: 13; v_gene: TRBV20-1; d_gene: TRBD2; j_gene: TRBJ2-3; CDR3nt: TGCAGTGCCCCCATGGGAGGGGCGGATACGCAGTATTTT; CDR3aa: CSAPMGGADTQYF
abundance: few; len: 14; v_gene: TRBV6-5; d_gene: NA; j_gene: TRBJ2-2; CDR3nt: TGTGCCAGCAGTTACTCGATTGGGTATAGGGAGCTGTTTTTT; CDR3aa: CASSYSIGYRELFF
abundance: few; len: 16; v_gene: TRBV11-2; d_gene: NA; j_gene: TRBJ1-2; CDR3nt: TGTGCCAGCAGCTCGACCCGGGACACTGCTAACTATGGCTACACCTTC; CDR3aa: CASSSTRDTANYGYTF
abundance: NA; len: 15; v_gene: TRBV5-5; d_gene: NA; j_gene: TRBJ2-6; CDR3nt: TGTGCCAGCAGCTCAGGCGGGTCTGGGGCCAACGTCCTGACTTTC; CDR3aa: CASSSGGSGANVLTF
abundance: many; len: 16; v_gene: TRBV7-2; d_gene: NA; j_gene: TRBJ2-7; CDR3nt: TGTGCCAGCAGCTTTCAGCAACCGGGACTTTCCTACGAGCAGTACTTC; CDR3aa: CASSFQQPGLSYEQYF
abundance: few; len: 14; v_gene: TRBV11-2; d_gene: NA; j_gene: TRBJ2-2; CDR3nt: TGTGCCAGCAGCTTAGTTGTCGGTACCGGGGAGCTGTTTTTT; CDR3aa: CASSLVVGTGELFF
abundance: few; len: 14; v_gene: TRBV9; d_gene: NA; j_gene: TRBJ1-1; CDR3nt: TGTGCCAGCAGCGAGGACCCCCTTGGGACTGAAGCTTTCTTT; CDR3aa: CASSEDPLGTEAFF
abundance: NA; len: 15; v_gene: TRBV27; d_gene: TRBD2; j_gene: TRBJ2-3; CDR3nt: TGTGCCAGCAGTTCCATCTTGCGGGGGGCGGATACGCAGTATTTT; CDR3aa: CASSSILRGADTQYF
abundance: few; len: 15; v_gene: TRBV7-6; d_gene: TRBD2; j_gene: TRBJ2-7; CDR3nt: TGTGCCAGCAGCTTAGAACCTAGCGGATCCTACGAGCAGTACTTC; CDR3aa: CASSLEPSGSYEQYF
abundance: NA; len: 14; v_gene: TRBV11-2; d_gene: NA; j_gene: TRBJ2-1; CDR3nt: TGTGCCAGCAGCTTCGTCCAGGGCCGCAATGAGCAGTTCTTC; CDR3aa: CASSFVQGRNEQFF
abundance: NA; len: 15; v_gene: TRBV20-1; d_gene: TRBD2; j_gene: TRBJ2-7; CDR3nt: TGCAGTGCTACGCCCGTGACTAGCGGGAGAGTCGAGCAGTACTTC; CDR3aa: CSATPVTSGRVEQYF
abundance: few; len: 16; v_gene: TRBV27; d_gene: TRBD1; j_gene: TRBJ2-1; CDR3nt: TGTGCCAGCAGAACTAGAGGGGACAGAACCTACAATGAGCAGTTCTTC; CDR3aa: CASRTRGDRTYNEQFF
abundance: many; len: 14; v_gene: TRBV25-1; d_gene: TRBD1; j_gene: TRBJ1-5; CDR3nt: TGTGCCAGCAGTGGACAGGGTAGCAATCAGCCCCAGCATTTT; CDR3aa: CASSGQGSNQPQHF
abundance: many; len: 14; v_gene: TRBV12-3/TRBV12-4; d_gene: NA; j_gene: TRBJ2-1; CDR3nt: TGTGCCAGCCGCCTCGCGCGACCCGACAATGAGCAGTTCTTC; CDR3aa: CASRLARPDNEQFF
abundance: few; len: 12; v_gene: TRBV28; d_gene: TRBD2; j_gene: TRBJ2-7; CDR3nt: TGTGCCAGCAGTTTACCCCTCCAGCGGGGGTCTTTC; CDR3aa: CASSLPLQRGSF
abundance: few; len: 14; v_gene: TRBV20-1; d_gene: NA; j_gene: TRBJ2-1; CDR3nt: TGCAGTGGAGGAAACCCCGGCTCCTACAATGAGCAGTTCTTC; CDR3aa: CSGGNPGSYNEQFF
abundance: many; len: 13; v_gene: TRBV20-1; d_gene: NA; j_gene: TRBJ1-4; CDR3nt: TGCAGTGCAGAGGACAGAAAGAATGAAAAACTGTTTTTT; CDR3aa: CSAEDRKNEKLFF
abundance: NA; len: 15; v_gene: TRBV7-6; d_gene: TRBD2; j_gene: TRBJ2-2; CDR3nt: TGTGCCAGCAGACGAGCGGGAGGGAACACCGGGGAGCTGTTTTTT; CDR3aa: CASRRAGGNTGELFF
abundance: NA; len: 19; v_gene: TRBV12-3/TRBV12-4; d_gene: TRBD2; j_gene: TRBJ2-2; CDR3nt: TGTACCAGCTGTTTTGTCATCGGACTAGCGGGAACGAACACCGGGGAGCTGTTTTTT; CDR3aa: CTSCFVIGLAGTNTGELFF
abundance: NA; len: 14; v_gene: TRBV12-3/TRBV12-4; d_gene: NA; j_gene: TRBJ1-2; CDR3nt: TGTGCCAGCAGTTTAGGGGGGTTAGGCTATGGCTACACCTTC; CDR3aa: CASSLGGLGYGYTF
abundance: many; len: 14; v_gene: TRBV3-1; d_gene: NA; j_gene: TRBJ1-1; CDR3nt: TGTGCCAGCAGCCAAGGGGGACCTAACACTGAAGCTTTCTTT; CDR3aa: CASSQGGPNTEAFF
abundance: NA; len: 13; v_gene: TRBV24-1; d_gene: NA; j_gene: TRBJ2-7; CDR3nt: TGTGCCACCAGTGATTTGAACGGGCTCGAGCAGTACTTC; CDR3aa: CATSDLNGLEQYF
abundance: many; len: 15; v_gene: TRBV10-2; d_gene: NA; j_gene: TRBJ1-6; CDR3nt: TGCGCCAGCAGTGAGTCGACCAGGTCAAATTCACCCCTCCACTTT; CDR3aa: CASSESTRSNSPLHF
abundance: few; len: 18; v_gene: TRBV14; d_gene: TRBD1; j_gene: TRBJ2-6; CDR3nt: TGTGCCAGCAGCCAACTAAGACAGGGGAACTCTGGGGCCAACGTCCTGACTTTC; CDR3aa: CASSQLRQGNSGANVLTF
abundance: many; len: 15; v_gene: TRBV19; d_gene: NA; j_gene: TRBJ1-1; CDR3nt: TGTGCCAGTAGTACCCGAGGTGCAGCCGGCTATGAAGCTTTCTTT; CDR3aa: CASSTRGAAGYEAFF
abundance: NA; len: 15; v_gene: TRBV11-3; d_gene: TRBD2; j_gene: TRBJ2-2; CDR3nt: TGTGCCAGCAGCTTCGCGGGAGTTGGCACCGGGGAGCTGTTTTTT; CDR3aa: CASSFAGVGTGELFF
abundance: many; len: 12; v_gene: TRBV6-6; d_gene: NA; j_gene: TRBJ1-4; CDR3nt: TGTGCCAGCAGGGGGACGGATGAAAAACTGTTTTTT; CDR3aa: CASRGTDEKLFF
abundance: many; len: 12; v_gene: TRBV6-5; d_gene: TRBD2; j_gene: TRBJ2-7; CDR3nt: TGTGCCAGCAGCAGGACTAGCGGCGAGCAGTACTTC; CDR3aa: CASSRTSGEQYF
abundance: NA; len: 15; v_gene: TRBV6-4; d_gene: TRBD2; j_gene: TRBJ2-1; CDR3nt: TGTGCCAGCAGTGAAGGGGCAGCGGGAGTTAATGAGCAGTTCTTC; CDR3aa: CASSEGAAGVNEQFF
abundance: many; len: 15; v_gene: TRBV5-1; d_gene: TRBD1; j_gene: TRBJ1-4; CDR3nt: TGCGCCAGCAGCTCCGCCACAGGGGATAATGAAAAACTGTTTTTT; CDR3aa: CASSSATGDNEKLFF
abundance: NA; len: 17; v_gene: TRBV6-5; d_gene: TRBD2; j_gene: TRBJ2-7; CDR3nt: TGTGCCAGCAGTTACGCCCTGAGGAGCGGGAGGTCCTACGAGCAGTACTTC; CDR3aa: CASSYALRSGRSYEQYF
abundance: many; len: 16; v_gene: TRBV25-1; d_gene: NA; j_gene: TRBJ1-6; CDR3nt: TGTGCCAGCAGTCCCCGGAGCGGCCAGGGAAGATCACCCCTCCACTTT; CDR3aa: CASSPRSGQGRSPLHF
abundance: NA; len: 15; v_gene: TRBV20-1; d_gene: NA; j_gene: TRBJ2-2; CDR3nt: TGCAGTGCTAGAGTAGAAGGGCGGGACACCGGGGAGCTGTTTTTT; CDR3aa: CSARVEGRDTGELFF
abundance: NA; len: 14; v_gene: TRBV24-1; d_gene: TRBD1; j_gene: TRBJ2-1; CDR3nt: TGTGCCACCAGCCGGGACAGGGACTACAATGAGCAGTTCTTC; CDR3aa: CATSRDRDYNEQFF
abundance: many; len: 14; v_gene: TRBV16; d_gene: NA; j_gene: TRBJ1-4; CDR3nt: TGTGCCAGCGCCAGAGTTGCAACTAATGAAAAACTGTTTTTT; CDR3aa: CASARVATNEKLFF
abundance: many; len: 15; v_gene: TRBV27; d_gene: TRBD1; j_gene: TRBJ2-1; CDR3nt: TGTGCCAGCAAACGTACAACACAGGGGTACAATGAGCAGTTCTTC; CDR3aa: CASKRTTQGYNEQFF
abundance: many; len: 14; v_gene: TRBV5-1; d_gene: NA; j_gene: TRBJ2-1; CDR3nt: TGCGCCAGCAGCTTGGGACAGGTCTTCAATGAGCAGTTCTTC; CDR3aa: CASSLGQVFNEQFF
abundance: few; len: 18; v_gene: TRBV7-6; d_gene: NA; j_gene: TRBJ1-2; CDR3nt: TGTGCCAGCAGCTTAGAACCAGCGGGGAGAAAAGTAAACTATGGCTACACCTTC; CDR3aa: CASSLEPAGRKVNYGYTF
abundance: few; len: 15; v_gene: TRBV28; d_gene: NA; j_gene: TRBJ2-4; CDR3nt: TGTGCCAGCAGTTTGAGCGGACTAGCCAAAAACATTCAGTACTTC; CDR3aa: CASSLSGLAKNIQYF
abundance: few; len: 13; v_gene: TRBV12-3/TRBV12-4; d_gene: NA; j_gene: TRBJ2-5; CDR3nt: TGTGCCAGCAGCCGCCAACAAGTGGAGACCCAGTACTTC; CDR3aa: CASSRQQVETQYF
abundance: few; len: 14; v_gene: TRBV19; d_gene: NA; j_gene: TRBJ1-5; CDR3nt: TGTGCCAGTAGTATAGTGACCGGCAATCAGCCCCAGCATTTT; CDR3aa: CASSIVTGNQPQHF
abundance: NA; len: 12; v_gene: TRBV5-1; d_gene: NA; j_gene: TRBJ1-1; CDR3nt: TGCGCCAGCAGCTTCGAGAACACTGAAGTTTTCTTT; CDR3aa: CASSFENTEVFF
abundance: many; len: 16; v_gene: TRBV5-1; d_gene: NA; j_gene: TRBJ2-2; CDR3nt: TGCGCCAGCAGCTTGAGGGAACAGGGGAACACCGGGGAGCTGTTTTTT; CDR3aa: CASSLREQGNTGELFF
abundance: few; len: 17; v_gene: TRBV5-1; d_gene: TRBD1; j_gene: TRBJ2-5; CDR3nt: TGCGCCAGCAGCTTGGGAGGGACAGGGGGCCCACAAGAGACCCAGTACTTC; CDR3aa: CASSLGGTGGPQETQYF
abundance: NA; len: 13; v_gene: TRBV12-3/TRBV12-4; d_gene: NA; j_gene: TRBJ2-3; CDR3nt: TGTGCCAGCAGTACTTGGGGAGTGGATACGCAGTATTTT; CDR3aa: CASSTWGVDTQYF
abundance: many; len: 17; v_gene: TRBV12-3/TRBV12-4; d_gene: NA; j_gene: TRBJ1-1; CDR3nt: TGTGCCAGCAGTTTCCACTTAGTCCGGGGGAGGAACACTGAAGCTTTCTTT; CDR3aa: CASSFHLVRGRNTEAFF
abundance: few; len: 17; v_gene: TRBV21-1; d_gene: NA; j_gene: TRBJ2-3; CDR3nt: TGTGCCAGCAGCACCCGGACAAGTGGTCCCGGCACAGATACGCAGTATTTT; CDR3aa: CASSTRTSGPGTDTQYF
abundance: many; len: 14; v_gene: TRBV5-1; d_gene: NA; j_gene: TRBJ1-3; CDR3nt: TGCGCCAGCACCGCGGGACACTCTGGAAACACCATATATTTT; CDR3aa: CASTAGHSGNTIYF
abundance: NA; len: 17; v_gene: TRBV9; d_gene: TRBD1; j_gene: TRBJ1-3; CDR3nt: TGTGCCAGCAGTCCTAGGACAGGGTTCGACACTGGAAACACCATATATTTT; CDR3aa: CASSPRTGFDTGNTIYF
abundance: few; len: 13; v_gene: TRBV29-1; d_gene: NA; j_gene: TRBJ2-7; CDR3nt: TGCAGCGTGGTAATGGGGGGCGCGGGGGAGCAGTACTTC; CDR3aa: CSVVMGGAGEQYF
abundance: NA; len: 15; v_gene: TRBV5-1; d_gene: NA; j_gene: TRBJ2-5; CDR3nt: TGCGCCAGCAGCTTTGGGGACAAGTACCAAGAGACCCAGTACTTC; CDR3aa: CASSFGDKYQETQYF
abundance: many; len: 14; v_gene: TRBV5-1; d_gene: TRBD2; j_gene: TRBJ2-1; CDR3nt: TGCGCCAGCAGCTTAGGGCTAGCGGTCGATGAGCAGTTCTTC; CDR3aa: CASSLGLAVDEQFF
abundance: NA; len: 15; v_gene: TRBV2; d_gene: NA; j_gene: TRBJ2-2; CDR3nt: TGTGCCAGCAGTGCTCCGGGGACCAACACCGGGGAGCTGTTTTTT; CDR3aa: CASSAPGTNTGELFF
abundance: many; len: 16; v_gene: TRBV5-1; d_gene: TRBD2; j_gene: TRBJ2-1; CDR3nt: TGCGCCAGCAGCTTGAACGGGGGGGGCGCCGGGGATGAGCAGTTCTTC; CDR3aa: CASSLNGGGAGDEQFF
abundance: NA; len: 14; v_gene: TRBV11-2; d_gene: NA; j_gene: TRBJ1-1; CDR3nt: TGTGCCAGCAGCTTAGATCTAACAGGTCGGACGGCTTTCTTT; CDR3aa: CASSLDLTGRTAFF
abundance: NA; len: 12; v_gene: TRBV23-1; d_gene: NA; j_gene: TRBJ2-3; CDR3nt: TGCGCCAGAAGTTCTAGCACAGATACGCAGTATTTT; CDR3aa: CARSSSTDTQYF
abundance: few; len: 15; v_gene: TRBV5-1; d_gene: NA; j_gene: TRBJ1-1; CDR3nt: TGCGCCAGCAGCTTCCAGGGGCCGGAACGGACTGAAGCTTTCTTT; CDR3aa: CASSFQGPERTEAFF